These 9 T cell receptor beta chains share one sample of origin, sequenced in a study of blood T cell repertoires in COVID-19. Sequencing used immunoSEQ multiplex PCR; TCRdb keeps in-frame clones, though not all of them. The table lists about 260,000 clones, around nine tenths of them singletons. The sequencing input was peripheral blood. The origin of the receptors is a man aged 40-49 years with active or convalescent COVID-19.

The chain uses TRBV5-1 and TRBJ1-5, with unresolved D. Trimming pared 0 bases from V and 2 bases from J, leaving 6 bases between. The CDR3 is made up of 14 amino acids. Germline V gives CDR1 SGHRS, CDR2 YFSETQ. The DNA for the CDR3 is TGCGCCAGCAGCTTGGGTGAGGGCAATCAGCCCCAGCATTTT. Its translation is CASSLGEGNQPQHF.

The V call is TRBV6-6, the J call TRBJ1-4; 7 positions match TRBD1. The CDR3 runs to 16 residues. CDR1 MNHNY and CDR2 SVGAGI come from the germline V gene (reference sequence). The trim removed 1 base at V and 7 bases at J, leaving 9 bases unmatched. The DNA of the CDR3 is TGTGCCAGCAGTTACTTTCCCGGGACAGACGGTGAAAAACTGTTTTTT. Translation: CASSYFPGTDGEKLFF.

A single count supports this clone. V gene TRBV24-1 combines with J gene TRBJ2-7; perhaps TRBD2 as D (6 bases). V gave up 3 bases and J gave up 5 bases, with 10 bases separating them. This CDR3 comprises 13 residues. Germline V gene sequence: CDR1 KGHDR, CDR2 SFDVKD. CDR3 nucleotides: TGTGCCACCAGTGATGGAGGGGTCCACGAGCAGTACTTC. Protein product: CATSDGGVHEQYF.

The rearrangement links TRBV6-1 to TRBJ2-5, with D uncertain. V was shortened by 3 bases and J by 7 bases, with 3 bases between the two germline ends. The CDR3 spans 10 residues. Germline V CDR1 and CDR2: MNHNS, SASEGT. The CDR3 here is CASSERTQYF. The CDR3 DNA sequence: TGTGCCAGCAGTGAGAGGACCCAGTACTTC.

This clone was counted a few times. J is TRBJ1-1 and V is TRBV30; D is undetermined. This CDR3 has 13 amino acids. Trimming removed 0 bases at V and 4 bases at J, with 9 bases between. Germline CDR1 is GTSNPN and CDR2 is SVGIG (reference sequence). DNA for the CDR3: TGTGCCTGGAGTGTTCTCCGGGGCACTGAAGCTTTCTTT. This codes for CAWSVLRGTEAFF.

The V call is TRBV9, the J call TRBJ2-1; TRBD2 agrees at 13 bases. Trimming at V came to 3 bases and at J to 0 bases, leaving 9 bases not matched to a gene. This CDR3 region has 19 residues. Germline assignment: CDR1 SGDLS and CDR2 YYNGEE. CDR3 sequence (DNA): TGTGCCAGCAGCGCGATGACTAGCGGGAGGCCCAGCTCCTACAATGAGCAGTTCTTC. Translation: CASSAMTSGRPSSYNEQFF.

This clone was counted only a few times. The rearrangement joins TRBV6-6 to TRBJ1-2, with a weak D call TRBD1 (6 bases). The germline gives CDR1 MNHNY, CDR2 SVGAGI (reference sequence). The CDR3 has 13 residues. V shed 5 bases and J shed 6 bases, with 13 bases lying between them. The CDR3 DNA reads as TGTGCCAGCAGTGCAACAGGGTCGGATGGCTACACCTTC. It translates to CASSATGSDGYTF.

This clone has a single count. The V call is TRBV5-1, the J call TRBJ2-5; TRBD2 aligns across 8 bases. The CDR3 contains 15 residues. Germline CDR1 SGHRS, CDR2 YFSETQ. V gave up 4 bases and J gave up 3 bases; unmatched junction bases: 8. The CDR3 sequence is CASSRQRGKEETQYF. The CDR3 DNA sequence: TGCGCCAGCAGCCGCCAGCGGGGGAAGGAAGAGACCCAGTACTTC. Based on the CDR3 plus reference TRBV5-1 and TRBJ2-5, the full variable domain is KAGVTQTPRYLIKTRGQQVTLSCSPISGHRSVSWYQQTPGQGLQFLFEYFSETQRNKGNFPGRFSGRQFSNSRSEMNVSTLELGDSALYLCASSRQRGKEETQYFGPGTRLLVL.

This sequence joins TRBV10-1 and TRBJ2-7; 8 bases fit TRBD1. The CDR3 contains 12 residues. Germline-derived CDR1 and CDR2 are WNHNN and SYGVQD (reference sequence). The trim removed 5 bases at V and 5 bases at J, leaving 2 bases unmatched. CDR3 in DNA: TGCGCCAGCAGTCCGGACAGGGACGAGCAGTACTTC. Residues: CASSPDRDEQYF.